This T cell receptor beta chain emerged from a study of identifying expanded T cells in peripheral blood. Study outcomes and limitations: Differentially abundant clones: around 1.1 between replicates, 15 to 17 at approximately two weeks, less than 20 at four.

Trimming removed 0 bases from V and 2 bases from J, with 10 bases in between. There are 15 residues in the CDR3. The germline CDR1 and CDR2 sequences are SNHLY and FYNNEI. On this clone: Its antigen is as yet unknown.

Using immunoSEQ multiplex PCR, the repertoire was profiled, and TCRdb retains in-frame clones only, with some absent. Of over 85,000 clones listed, 88% are singletons. During the collection period, no donor immune events like infections were recorded. The gene calls are TRBV2 and TRBJ2-5, with D perhaps TRBD1 (5 bases). Sequencing was carried out using blood. The source of this sequence is a person aged 18 to 75 in good health. The CDR3 reads CASSEAHQGQETQYF. Here the CDR3 DNA reads TGTGCCAGCAGTGAAGCTCATCAGGGACAAGAGACCCAGTACTTC.